A selection of T cell receptor beta chains follows, all from one sample in a study of OX40 agonist ivuxolimab in advanced cancers. The repertoire was sequenced with immunoSEQ multiplex PCR; TCRdb's copy has only in-frame clones and lacks some. The table includes around 41,000 clones, 88% detected once. The sample consisted of CD4+ or CD8+ T cells sorted from blood, taken in a trial of the OX40 agonist ivuxolimab. The receptors were gathered from an adult with an advanced solid tumor such as melanoma, head and neck, liver or kidney cancer. Both conserved end residues are part of each CDR3. The order of the fields is clone size, J gene, V gene, D gene, CDR3 protein, CDR3 DNA. A D gene is named only where the DNA matches it firmly. Clone sizes are given selectively: once, few, many, or a class where the clone is expanded.

>.|TRBJ1-3|TRBV10-3|.
CAISESGDSGNTIYF
TGTGCCATCAGTGAGTCGGGTGATTCGGGAAACACCATATATTTT
>.|TRBJ2-2|TRBV27|TRBD2
CASSPAVAGDTGELFF
TGTGCCAGCAGTCCCGCGGTAGCGGGGGACACCGGGGAGCTGTTTTTT
>.|TRBJ1-5|TRBV21-1|.
CASSKAPDRLKQPQHF
TGTGCCAGCAGCAAAGCCCCGGACAGGTTAAAGCAGCCCCAGCATTTT
>.|TRBJ2-2|TRBV5-1|TRBD1
CASSFRTGPNTGELFF
TGCGCCAGCAGCTTTAGGACAGGTCCTAACACCGGGGAGCTGTTTTTT
>many|TRBJ1-2|TRBV11-2|TRBD1
CASSSTGGGRYGYTF
TGTGCCAGCAGCTCAACAGGGGGCGGACGGTATGGCTACACCTTC
>.|TRBJ2-1|TRBV5-6|.
CASSVMRAEYNEQFF
TGTGCCAGCAGCGTGATGAGGGCGGAGTACAATGAGCAGTTCTTC
>.|TRBJ2-7|TRBV7-6|.
CASSLALGVLYEQYF
TGTGCCAGCAGCTTAGCATTGGGAGTCCTTTACGAGCAGTACTTC
>.|TRBJ2-7|TRBV2|.
CASSDRGGGYEQYF
TGTGCCAGCAGTGATCGGGGAGGGGGCTACGAGCAGTACTTC
>.|TRBJ2-7|TRBV30|.
CAMDKSSYEQYF
TGTGCCATGGACAAGAGCTCCTACGAGCAGTACTTC
>.|TRBJ2-4|TRBV7-8|.
CASSPTRSAKNIQYF
TGTGCCAGCAGCCCTACAAGGTCAGCCAAAAACATTCAGTACTTC